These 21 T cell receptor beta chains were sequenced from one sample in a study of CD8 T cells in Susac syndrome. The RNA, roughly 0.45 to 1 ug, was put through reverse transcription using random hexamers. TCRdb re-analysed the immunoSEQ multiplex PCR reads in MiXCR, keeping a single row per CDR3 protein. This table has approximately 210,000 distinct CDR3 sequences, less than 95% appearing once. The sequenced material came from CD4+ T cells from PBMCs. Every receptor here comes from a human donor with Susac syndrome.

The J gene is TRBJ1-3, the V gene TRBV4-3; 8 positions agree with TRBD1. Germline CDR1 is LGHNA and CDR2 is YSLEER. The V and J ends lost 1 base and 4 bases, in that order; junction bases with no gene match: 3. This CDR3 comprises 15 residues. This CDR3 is CASSQGGQGGNTIYF. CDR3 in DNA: TGCGCCAGCAGCCAAGGTGGACAGGGAGGAAACACCATATATTTT.

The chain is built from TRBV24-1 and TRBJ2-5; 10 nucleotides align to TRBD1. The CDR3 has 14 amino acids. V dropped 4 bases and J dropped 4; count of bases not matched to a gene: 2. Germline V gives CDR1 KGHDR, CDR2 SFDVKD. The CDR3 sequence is CATSDRTGGETQYF. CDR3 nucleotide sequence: TGTGCCACCAGTGACCGGACAGGGGGAGAGACCCAGTACTTC.

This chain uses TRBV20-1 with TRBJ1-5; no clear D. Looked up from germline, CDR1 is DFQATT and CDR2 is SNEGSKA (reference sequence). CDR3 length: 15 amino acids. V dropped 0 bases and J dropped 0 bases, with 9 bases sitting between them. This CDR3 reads CSARDVEDSNQPQHF. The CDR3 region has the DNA TGCAGTGCTAGAGATGTTGAGGATAGCAATCAGCCCCAGCATTTT.

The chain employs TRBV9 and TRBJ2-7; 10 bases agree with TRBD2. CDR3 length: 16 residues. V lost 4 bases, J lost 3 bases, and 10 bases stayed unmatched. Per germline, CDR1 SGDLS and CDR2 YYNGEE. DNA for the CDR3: TGTGCCAGCAGCCCCCGGGCTAGCGGGGGAGTCTACGAGCAGTACTTC. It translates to CASSPRASGGVYEQYF. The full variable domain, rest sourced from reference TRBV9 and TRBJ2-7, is DSGVTQTPKHLITATGQRVTLRCSPRSGDLSVYWYQQSLDQGLQFLIQYYNGEERAKGNILERFSAQQFPDLHSELNLSSLELGDSALYFCASSPRASGGVYEQYFGPGTRLTVT.

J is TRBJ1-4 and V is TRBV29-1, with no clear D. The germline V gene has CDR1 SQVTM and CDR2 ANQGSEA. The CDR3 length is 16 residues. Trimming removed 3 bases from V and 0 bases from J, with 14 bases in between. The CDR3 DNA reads TGCAGCGTTGATGAAATTGGAGGGTCAACTAATGAAAAACTGTTTTTT. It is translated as CSVDEIGGSTNEKLFF. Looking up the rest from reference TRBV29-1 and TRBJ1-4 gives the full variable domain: SAVISQKPSRDICQRGTSLTIQCQVDSQVTMMFWYRQQPGQSLTLIATANQGSEATYESGFVIDKFPISRPNLTFSTLTVSNMSPEDSSIYLCSVDEIGGSTNEKLFFGSGTQLSVL.

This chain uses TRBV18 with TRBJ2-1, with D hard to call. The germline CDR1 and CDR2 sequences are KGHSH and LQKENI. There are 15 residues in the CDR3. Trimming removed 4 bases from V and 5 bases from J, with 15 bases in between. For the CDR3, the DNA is TGTGCCAGCTCACGAGACTCCGGGCGACACAATGAGCAGTTCTTC. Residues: CASSRDSGRHNEQFF.

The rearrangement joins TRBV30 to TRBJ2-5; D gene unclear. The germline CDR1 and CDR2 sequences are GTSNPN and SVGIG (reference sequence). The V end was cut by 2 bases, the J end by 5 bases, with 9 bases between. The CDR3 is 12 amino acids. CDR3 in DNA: TGTGCCTGGAGTTCCCTAGGGGAGACCCAGTACTTC. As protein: CAWSSLGETQYF.

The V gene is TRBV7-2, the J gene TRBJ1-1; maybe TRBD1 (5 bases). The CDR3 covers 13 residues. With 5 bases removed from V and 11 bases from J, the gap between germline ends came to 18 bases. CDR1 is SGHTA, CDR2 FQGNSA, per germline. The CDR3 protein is CASSPEGGGAAFF. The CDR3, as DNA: TGTGCCAGCAGCCCGGAAGGAGGTGGGGCCGCTTTCTTT.

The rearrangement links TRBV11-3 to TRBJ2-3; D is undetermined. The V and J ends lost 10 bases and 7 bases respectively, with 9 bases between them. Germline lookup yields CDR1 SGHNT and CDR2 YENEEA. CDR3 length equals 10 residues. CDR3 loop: CATTRNTQYF. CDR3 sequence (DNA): TGTGCCACCACAAGGAATACGCAGTATTTT. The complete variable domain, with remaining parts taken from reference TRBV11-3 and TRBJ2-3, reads EAGVVQSPRYKIIEKKQPVAFWCNPISGHNTLYWYLQNLGQGPELLIRYENEEAVDDSQLPKDRFSAERLKGVDSTLKIQPAELGDSAVYLCATTRNTQYFGPGTRLTVL.

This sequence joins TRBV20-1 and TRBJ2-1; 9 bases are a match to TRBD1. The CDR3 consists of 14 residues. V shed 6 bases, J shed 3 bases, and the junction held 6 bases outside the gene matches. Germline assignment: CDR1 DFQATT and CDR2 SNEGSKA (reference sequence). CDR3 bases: TGCAGTGCCAGGGACAGGGCGCTCTACAATGAGCAGTTCTTC. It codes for CSARDRALYNEQFF.

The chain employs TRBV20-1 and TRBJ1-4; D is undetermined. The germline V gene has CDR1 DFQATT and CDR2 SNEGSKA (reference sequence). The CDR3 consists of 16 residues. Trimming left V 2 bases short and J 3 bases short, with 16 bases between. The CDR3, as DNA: TGCAGTGCTAGATCGGGCGTCGGTGCGGCTAATGAAAAACTGTTTTTT. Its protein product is CSARSGVGAANEKLFF.

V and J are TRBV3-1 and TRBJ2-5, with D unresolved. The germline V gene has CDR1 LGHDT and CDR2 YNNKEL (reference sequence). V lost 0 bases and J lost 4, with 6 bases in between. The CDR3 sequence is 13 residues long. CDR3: CASSQDLLETQYF. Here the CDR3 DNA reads TGTGCCAGCAGCCAAGATCTTTTAGAGACCCAGTACTTC.

This chain's CDR3 is CASSKGLTLSSYEQYF. CDR3 in DNA: TGTGCCAGCAGTAAGGGACTGACACTGAGCTCCTACGAGCAGTACTTC. The chain links TRBV27 to TRBJ2-7, with D perhaps TRBD2 (6 bases). The CDR3 is 16 residues long. Trimming removed 5 bases at V and 0 bases at J, with 17 bases between. Germline loops: CDR1 MNHEY, CDR2 SMNVEV (reference sequence).

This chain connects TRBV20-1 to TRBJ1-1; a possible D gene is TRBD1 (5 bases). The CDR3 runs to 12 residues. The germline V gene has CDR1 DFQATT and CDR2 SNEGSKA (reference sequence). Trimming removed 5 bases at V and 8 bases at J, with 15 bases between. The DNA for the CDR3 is TGCAGTGCTTCATCGGGGCAGAACGAAGCTTTCTTT. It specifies CSASSGQNEAFF.

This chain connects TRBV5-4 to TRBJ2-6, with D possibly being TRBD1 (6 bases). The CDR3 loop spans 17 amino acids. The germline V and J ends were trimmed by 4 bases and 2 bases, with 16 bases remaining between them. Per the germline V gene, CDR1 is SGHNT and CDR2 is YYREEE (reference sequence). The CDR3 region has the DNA TGTGCCAGCAGCCCCGCTACAGGGCTCCCTGGGGCCAACGTCCTGACTTTC. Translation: CASSPATGLPGANVLTF. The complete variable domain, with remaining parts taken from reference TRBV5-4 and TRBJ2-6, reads ETGVTQSPTHLIKTRGQQVTLRCSSQSGHNTVSWYQQALGQGPQFIFQYYREEENGRGNFPPRFSGLQFPNYSSELNVNALELDDSALYLCASSPATGLPGANVLTFGAGSRLTVL.

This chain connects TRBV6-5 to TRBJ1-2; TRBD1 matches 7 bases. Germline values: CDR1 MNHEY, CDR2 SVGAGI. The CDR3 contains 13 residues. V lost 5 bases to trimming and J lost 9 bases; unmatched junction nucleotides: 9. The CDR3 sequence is CASSQPTGASYTF. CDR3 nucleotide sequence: TGTGCCAGCAGTCAACCAACAGGGGCGAGCTACACCTTC.

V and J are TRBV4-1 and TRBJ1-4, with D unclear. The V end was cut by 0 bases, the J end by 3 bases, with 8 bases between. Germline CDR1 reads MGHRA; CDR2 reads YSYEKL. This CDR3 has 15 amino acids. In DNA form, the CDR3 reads TGCGCCAGCAGCCAAGAAGTACAGCCTAATGAAAAACTGTTTTTT. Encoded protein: CASSQEVQPNEKLFF.

CDR3 sequence (DNA): TGCAGCGTTGCCAGACTAGCGGGGGGCTACAATGAGCAGTTCTTC. Protein product: CSVARLAGGYNEQFF. The chain combines TRBV29-1 with TRBJ2-1; 13 bases agree with TRBD2. This CDR3 comprises 15 residues. Germline V CDR1 and CDR2: SQVTM, ANQGSEA. Trimming took 4 bases from V and 3 from J; bases not matched to a gene: 3.

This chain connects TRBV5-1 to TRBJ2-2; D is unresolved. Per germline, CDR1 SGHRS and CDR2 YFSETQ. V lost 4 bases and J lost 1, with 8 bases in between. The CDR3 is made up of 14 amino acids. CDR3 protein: CASSAPGNTGELFF. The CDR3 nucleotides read TGCGCCAGCAGCGCCCCAGGGAACACCGGGGAGCTGTTTTTT.

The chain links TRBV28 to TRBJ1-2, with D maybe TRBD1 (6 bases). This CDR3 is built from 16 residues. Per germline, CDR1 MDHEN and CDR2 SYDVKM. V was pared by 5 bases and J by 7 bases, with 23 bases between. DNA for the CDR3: TGTGCCAGCAGTCCCGGGGGGGCGACGATGCGTGGTGGCTACACCTTC. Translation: CASSPGGATMRGGYTF.

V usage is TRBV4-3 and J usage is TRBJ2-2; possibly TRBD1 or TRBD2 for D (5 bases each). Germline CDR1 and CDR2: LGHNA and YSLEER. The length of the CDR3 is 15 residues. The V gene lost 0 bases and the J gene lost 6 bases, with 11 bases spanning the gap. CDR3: CASSQDYMGAGELFF. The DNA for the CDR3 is TGCGCCAGCAGCCAAGATTATATGGGGGCCGGGGAGCTGTTTTTT.